The 3 T cell receptor beta chains presented below share a single source sample, sequenced in a study of T cells in localized non-small cell lung cancer. Method: immunoSEQ multiplex PCR; TCRdb's copy keeps in-frame clones and lacks some. The data contain 7,000 to 9,500 clones, about 90% of them seen just once; the ten biggest clones take up over 2%. Sample: peripheral blood, taken before any cancer treatment. Receptors were obtained from a female donor aged 60 or older with stage II squamous cell lung carcinoma.

The rearrangement uses TRBV7-9 and TRBJ2-3, with D possibly TRBD2 on 5 matching bases. Germline CDR1 reads SEHNR; CDR2 reads FQNEAQ (reference sequence). Trimming stripped 1 base from V and 3 bases from J, with 14 bases between. This CDR3 has 16 residues. For the CDR3, the DNA is TGTGCCAGCAGCTTAGGTTTGCGGGCGGGTACAGATACGCAGTATTTT. Encoded protein: CASSLGLRAGTDTQYF.

The chain recombines TRBV19 with TRBJ1-1; no clear D gene. Per the germline V gene, CDR1 is LNHDA and CDR2 is SQIVND (reference sequence). The CDR3 is 15 residues long. V dropped 0 bases and J dropped 1 base, with 9 bases sitting between them. DNA for the CDR3: TGTGCCAGTAGTATAGATCCTAATACGAACACTGAAGCTTTCTTT. Translation: CASSIDPNTNTEAFF.

The chain carries TRBV5-8 and TRBJ1-5, with unresolved D. CDR3 size: 11 residues. V was cut by 4 bases and J by 5 bases, with 4 bases left in between. Germline V CDR1 and CDR2: SGHTS, YDEGEE. This CDR3 reads CASSLHQPQHF. CDR3 DNA sequence: TGTGCCAGCAGCCTCCATCAGCCCCAGCATTTT.